This T cell receptor (beta chain) was retrieved from a study of cytomegalovirus exposure and HLA in healthy donors. This clone was observed a single time. Its target is not known. TCRdb keeps only in-frame clones here, not all; method: immunoSEQ multiplex PCR. Of approximately 200,000 clones listed, 85% to 95% were seen once; the top ten hold approximately 0.99%. General study results and limits: In vitro data verified three CMV-associated chains as specific for CMV antigens. Later, an analysis found that TCR clusters from the first cohort tended to co-occur in the 120 or so validation repertoires.

The germline V gene has CDR1 SGHVS and CDR2 FNYEAQ. The CDR3 extends over 13 amino acids. Germline trimming cut 4 bases from V and 7 bases from J; bases unmatched to any gene: 6. The chain links TRBV7-6 to TRBJ2-5; 7 bases are shared with TRBD2. The sequence was obtained from a woman between 18 and 29 years old in good health and CMV-seronegative. Material for sequencing was PBMCs. The CDR3 DNA follows: TGTGCCAGCAGCTCTGGGGGGGTAGGGACCCAGTACTTC. Translating it yields CASSSGGVGTQYF.